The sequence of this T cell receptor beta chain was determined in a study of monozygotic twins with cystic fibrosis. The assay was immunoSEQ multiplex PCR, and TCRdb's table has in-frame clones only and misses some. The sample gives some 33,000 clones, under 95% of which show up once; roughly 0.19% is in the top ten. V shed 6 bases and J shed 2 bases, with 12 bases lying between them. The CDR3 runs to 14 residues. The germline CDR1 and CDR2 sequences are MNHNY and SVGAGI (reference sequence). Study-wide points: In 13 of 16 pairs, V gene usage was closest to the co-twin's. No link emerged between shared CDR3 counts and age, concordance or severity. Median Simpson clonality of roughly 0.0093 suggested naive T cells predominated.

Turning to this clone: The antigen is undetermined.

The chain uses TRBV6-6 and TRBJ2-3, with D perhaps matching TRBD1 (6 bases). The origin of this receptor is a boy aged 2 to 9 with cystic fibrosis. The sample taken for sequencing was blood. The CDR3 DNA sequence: TGTGCCAGCAGAAACAGGGTTCTCACAGATACGCAGTATTTT. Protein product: CASRNRVLTDTQYF.